This is a list of T cell receptor beta chains from one sample in a study of shared clonotypes between healthy human individuals. Measured with immunoSEQ multiplex PCR; TCRdb has only the in-frame clones, and not every one. Seen here are about 520,000 clones, over 70% observed once, and the top ten hold approximately 11%. Material for sequencing was PBMCs. The receptors originated from a middle-aged woman in good health. Some clones in this sample may be carry-over from other donors' samples. The CDR3 runs from the conserved cysteine through the conserved F or W. Fields, in order: J gene, V gene, D gene, clone size, CDR3 DNA, CDR3 protein. The D gene is left open where the match is weak. Expanded clones are given a class, and other clones once, few, many or no size at all.

j_call: TRBJ2-7
v_call: TRBV29-1
d_call: NA
clone_size: NA
cdr3_nt: TGCAGCGTTGATTCCTACGAGCAGTACTTC
cdr3_aa: CSVDSYEQYF

j_call: TRBJ2-5
v_call: TRBV4-1
d_call: NA
clone_size: few
cdr3_nt: TGCGCCAGCAGGGACTGGGCAGGGGCTCTTGGGACCCAGTACTTC
cdr3_aa: CASRDWAGALGTQYF

j_call: TRBJ2-2
v_call: TRBV7-2
d_call: NA
clone_size: NA
cdr3_nt: TGTGCCAGCAGCTTAGGGCTAGCCAGCACCGGGGAGCTGTTTTTT
cdr3_aa: CASSLGLASTGELFF

j_call: TRBJ2-7
v_call: TRBV28
d_call: NA
clone_size: NA
cdr3_nt: TGTGCCAGCAGGACAGGATCCTACGAGCAGTACTTC
cdr3_aa: CASRTGSYEQYF

j_call: TRBJ1-4
v_call: TRBV28
d_call: TRBD1
clone_size: NA
cdr3_nt: TGTGCCAGCAGTAAGACAGGGGGCTATGAAAAACTGTTTTTT
cdr3_aa: CASSKTGGYEKLFF

j_call: TRBJ2-7
v_call: TRBV10-3
d_call: TRBD2
clone_size: NA
cdr3_nt: TGTGCCATCAGTGATTGGCTAGCGGGAAACGAGCAGTACTTC
cdr3_aa: CAISDWLAGNEQYF

j_call: TRBJ2-3
v_call: TRBV28
d_call: NA
clone_size: NA
cdr3_nt: TGTGCCAGCCTAACCTTCAGCACAGATACGCAGTATTTT
cdr3_aa: CASLTFSTDTQYF

j_call: TRBJ1-4
v_call: TRBV2
d_call: TRBD1
clone_size: NA
cdr3_nt: TGTGCCAGCAGCGAAGACAGGGGACCTAATGAAAAACTGTTTTTT
cdr3_aa: CASSEDRGPNEKLFF

j_call: TRBJ2-3
v_call: TRBV6-1
d_call: NA
clone_size: NA
cdr3_nt: TGTGCCAGCAGTGTTGGACTCGGAGGCACAGATACGCAGTATTTT
cdr3_aa: CASSVGLGGTDTQYF

j_call: TRBJ1-2
v_call: TRBV7-9
d_call: NA
clone_size: NA
cdr3_nt: TGTGCCAGCAGCTTAGCTGGGGTGGATGGCTACACCTTC
cdr3_aa: CASSLAGVDGYTF

j_call: TRBJ1-5
v_call: TRBV6-4
d_call: NA
clone_size: NA
cdr3_nt: TGTGCCAGCAGTGACAGTTTTAGCAATCAGCCCCAGCATTTT
cdr3_aa: CASSDSFSNQPQHF

j_call: TRBJ2-7
v_call: TRBV11-2
d_call: TRBD2
clone_size: NA
cdr3_nt: TGTGCCAGCAGAAGACTAGCGGGAGGGAGTGAGCAGTACTTC
cdr3_aa: CASRRLAGGSEQYF

j_call: TRBJ2-1
v_call: TRBV18
d_call: NA
clone_size: NA
cdr3_nt: TGTGCCAGCTCACCGGGAGAATACAATGAGCAGTTCTTC
cdr3_aa: CASSPGEYNEQFF